The clone carrying this TCR beta chain was counted many times. What it recognizes is unknown. The data stem from a study of CD8+CD57+ T cells in acquired aplastic anemia. Genomic DNA templated the TCR beta VDJ and CDR3 profiling. Using its own MiXCR run on the reads, TCRdb lists one record per CDR3 protein. Here the sample spans 100,000 to 150,000 distinct CDR3 sequences, around 48% being singletons. Whole-study results and caveats: Patients and controls turned out to have twenty-nine CD8+ CDR3 sequences in common.

Sequenced material: sorted CD4+, CD8+, or CD8+CD57+ T cells (not recorded which) from PBMCs. This TCR came from a human donor in good health, serving as a control.

CDR3 protein: CASSTTGGVVEKLFF. The CDR3 DNA reads TGTGCCAGCAGCACCACAGGGGGCGTTGTTGAAAAACTGTTTTTT. The chain uses TRBV6-1 and TRBJ1-4; TRBD1 aligns across 9 bases. V shed 6 bases, J shed 7 bases, and the junction held 9 bases outside the gene matches. CDR3 size: 15 residues. Looked up from germline, CDR1 is MNHNS and CDR2 is SASEGT.